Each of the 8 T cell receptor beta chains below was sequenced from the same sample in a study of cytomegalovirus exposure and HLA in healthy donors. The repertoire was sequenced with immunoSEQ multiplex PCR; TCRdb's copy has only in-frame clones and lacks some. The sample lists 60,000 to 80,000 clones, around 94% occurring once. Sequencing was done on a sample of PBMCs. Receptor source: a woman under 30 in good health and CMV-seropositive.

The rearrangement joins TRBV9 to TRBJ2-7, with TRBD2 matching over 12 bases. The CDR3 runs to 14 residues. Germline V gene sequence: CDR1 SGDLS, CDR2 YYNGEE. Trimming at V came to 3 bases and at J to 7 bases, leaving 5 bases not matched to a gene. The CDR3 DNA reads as TGTGCCAGCAGCGCACGGACTAGCGGGGCTGAGCAGTACTTC. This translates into CASSARTSGAEQYF.

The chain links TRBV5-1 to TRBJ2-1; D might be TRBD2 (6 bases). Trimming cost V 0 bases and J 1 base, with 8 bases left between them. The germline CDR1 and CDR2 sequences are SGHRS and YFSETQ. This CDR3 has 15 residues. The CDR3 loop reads CASSLDGGSYNEQFF. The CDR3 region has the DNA TGCGCCAGCAGCTTGGACGGGGGATCCTACAATGAGCAGTTCTTC.

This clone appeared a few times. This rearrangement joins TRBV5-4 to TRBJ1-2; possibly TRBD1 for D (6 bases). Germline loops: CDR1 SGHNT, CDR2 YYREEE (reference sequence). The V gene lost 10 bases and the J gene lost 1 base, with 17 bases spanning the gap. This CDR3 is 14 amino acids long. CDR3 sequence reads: CASLEAGVNYGYTF. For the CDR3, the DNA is TGTGCCTCTCTGGAGGCAGGGGTTAACTATGGCTACACCTTC.

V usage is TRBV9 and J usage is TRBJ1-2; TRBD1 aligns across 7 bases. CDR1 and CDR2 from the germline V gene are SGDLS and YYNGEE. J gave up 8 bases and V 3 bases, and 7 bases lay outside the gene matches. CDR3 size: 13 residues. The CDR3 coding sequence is TGTGCCAGCAGCGCCACAGGGGTGGAGGGCTACACCTTC. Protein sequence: CASSATGVEGYTF.

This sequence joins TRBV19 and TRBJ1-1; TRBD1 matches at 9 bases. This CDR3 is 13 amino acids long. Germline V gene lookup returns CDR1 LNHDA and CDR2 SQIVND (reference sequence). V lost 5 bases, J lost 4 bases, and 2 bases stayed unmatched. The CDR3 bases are TGTGCCAGTAGTCGGACAGGGGCCACTGAAGCTTTCTTT. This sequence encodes CASSRTGATEAFF.

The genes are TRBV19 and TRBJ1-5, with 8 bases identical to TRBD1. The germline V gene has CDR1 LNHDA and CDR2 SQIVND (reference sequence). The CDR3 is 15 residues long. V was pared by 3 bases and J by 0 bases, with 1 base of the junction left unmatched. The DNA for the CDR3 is TGTGCCAGTAGTATCGACAGGGGTAGCAATCAGCCCCAGCATTTT. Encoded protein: CASSIDRGSNQPQHF.

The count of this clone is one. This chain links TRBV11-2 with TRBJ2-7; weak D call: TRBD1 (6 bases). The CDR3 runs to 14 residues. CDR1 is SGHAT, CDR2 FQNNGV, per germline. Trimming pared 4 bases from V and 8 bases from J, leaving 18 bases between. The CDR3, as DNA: TGTGCCAGCAGCTCCAGCCTCGGACAGACTCAGCAGTACTTC. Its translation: CASSSSLGQTQQYF.

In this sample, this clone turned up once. The CDR3 reads CASSSGQTYEQYF. The CDR3 region has the DNA TGTGCCAGCAGCTCGGGACAGACCTACGAGCAGTACTTC. V is TRBV7-9 and J is TRBJ2-7; TRBD1 matches 7 bases. J lost 2 bases, V lost 4 bases, and 2 bases had no gene match. The CDR3 spans 13 residues. CDR1 and CDR2 (germline): SEHNR, FQNEAQ (reference sequence).